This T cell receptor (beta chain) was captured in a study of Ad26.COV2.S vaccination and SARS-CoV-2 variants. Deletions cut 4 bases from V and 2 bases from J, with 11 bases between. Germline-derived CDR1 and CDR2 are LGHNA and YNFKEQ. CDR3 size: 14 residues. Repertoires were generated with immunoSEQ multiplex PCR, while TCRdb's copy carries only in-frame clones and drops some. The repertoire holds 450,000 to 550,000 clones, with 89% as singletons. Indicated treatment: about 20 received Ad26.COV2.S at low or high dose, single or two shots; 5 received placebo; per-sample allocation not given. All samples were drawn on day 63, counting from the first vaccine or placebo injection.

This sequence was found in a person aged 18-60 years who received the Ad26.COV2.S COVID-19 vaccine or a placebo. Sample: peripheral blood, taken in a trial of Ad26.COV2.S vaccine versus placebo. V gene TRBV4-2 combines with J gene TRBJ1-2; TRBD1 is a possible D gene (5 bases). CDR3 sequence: CASSLGRANYGYTF. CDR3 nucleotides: TGTGCCAGCAGCCTGGGACGGGCAAACTATGGCTACACCTTC.